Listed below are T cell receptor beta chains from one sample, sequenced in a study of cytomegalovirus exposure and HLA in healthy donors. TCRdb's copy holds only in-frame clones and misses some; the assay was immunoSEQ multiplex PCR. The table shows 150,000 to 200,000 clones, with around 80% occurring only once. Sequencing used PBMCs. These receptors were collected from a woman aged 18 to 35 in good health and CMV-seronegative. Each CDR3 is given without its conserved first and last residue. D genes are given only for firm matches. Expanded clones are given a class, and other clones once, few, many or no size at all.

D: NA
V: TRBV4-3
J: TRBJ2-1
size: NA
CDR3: ASSQDPAGFNEQF

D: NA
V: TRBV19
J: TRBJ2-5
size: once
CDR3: ASSIRPPETQY

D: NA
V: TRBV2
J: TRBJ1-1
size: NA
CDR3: ASSERAGLNTEAF

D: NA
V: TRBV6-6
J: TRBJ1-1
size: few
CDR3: ASSYSFQGLTEAF

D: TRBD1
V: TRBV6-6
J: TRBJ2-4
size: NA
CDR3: ASSLAGTGGNIQY

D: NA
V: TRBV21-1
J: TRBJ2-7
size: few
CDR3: ASSKKIAVSYEQY

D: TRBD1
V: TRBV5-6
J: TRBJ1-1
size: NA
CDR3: ASSLARYGTGKPF

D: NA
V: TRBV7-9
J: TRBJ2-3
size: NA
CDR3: ASSLTPRVDTQY

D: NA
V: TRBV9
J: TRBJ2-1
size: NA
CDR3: ASSGGISYNEQF

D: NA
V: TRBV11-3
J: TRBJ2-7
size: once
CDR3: ASSSMTGHEQY

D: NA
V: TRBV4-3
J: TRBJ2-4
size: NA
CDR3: ASSQEESKRNIQY

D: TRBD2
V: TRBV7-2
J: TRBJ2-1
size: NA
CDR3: ASSLPPAGGKKF

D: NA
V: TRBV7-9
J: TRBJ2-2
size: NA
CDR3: ASSFLPGSTGELF

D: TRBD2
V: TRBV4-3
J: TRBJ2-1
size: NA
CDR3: ASSQGLAGQEQF

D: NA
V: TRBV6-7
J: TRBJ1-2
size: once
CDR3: ASSYSRMARGPSNYGYT

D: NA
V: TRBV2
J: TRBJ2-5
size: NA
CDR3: ASRNTFRGEGRETQY

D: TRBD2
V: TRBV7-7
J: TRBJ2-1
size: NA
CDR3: ASNFPLEGGGRYHEQL

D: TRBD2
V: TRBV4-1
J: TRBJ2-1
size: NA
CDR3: ASSQDPAGEDEQF

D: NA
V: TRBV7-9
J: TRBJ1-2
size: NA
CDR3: ASLNERQLLYGYT

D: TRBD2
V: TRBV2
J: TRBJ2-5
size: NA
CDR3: ASSGLSGRPRLQETQY

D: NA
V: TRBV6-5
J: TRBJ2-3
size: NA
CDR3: ASSYSLTGRDTQY

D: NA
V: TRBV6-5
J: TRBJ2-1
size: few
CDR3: ATRMGEGEQF

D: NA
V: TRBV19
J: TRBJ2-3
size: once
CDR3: ASSITVGRIPDTQY

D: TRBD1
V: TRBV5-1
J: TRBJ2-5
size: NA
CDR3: ASSPPGQSQETQY

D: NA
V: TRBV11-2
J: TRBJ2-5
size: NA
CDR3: ASSLRARQETQY

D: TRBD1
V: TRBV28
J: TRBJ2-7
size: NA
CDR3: ASSSPGQGSYEQY

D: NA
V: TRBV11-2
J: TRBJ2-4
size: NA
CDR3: ASSLGRKLAKNIQY

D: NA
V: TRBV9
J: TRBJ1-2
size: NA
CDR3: ASSVGRGYGYT

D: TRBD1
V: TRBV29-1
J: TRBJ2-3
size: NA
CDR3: SVEPGGASDTQY

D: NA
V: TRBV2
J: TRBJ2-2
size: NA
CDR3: ASSPQTTGELF

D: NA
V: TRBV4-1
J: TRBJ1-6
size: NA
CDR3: ASSQEEAADNSPLH

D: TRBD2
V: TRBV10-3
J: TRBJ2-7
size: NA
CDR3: AILPSGSYEQY

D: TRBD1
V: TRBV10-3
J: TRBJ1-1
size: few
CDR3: AISERTGMNTEAF

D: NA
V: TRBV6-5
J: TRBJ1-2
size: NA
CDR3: ASSYGSGQPYGYT

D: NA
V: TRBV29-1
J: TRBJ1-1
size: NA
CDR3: SDDTKAF

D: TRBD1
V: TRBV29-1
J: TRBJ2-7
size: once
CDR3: SARGTGDSKQY

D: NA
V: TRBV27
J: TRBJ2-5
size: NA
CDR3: ASSSFWEGGSGTQY

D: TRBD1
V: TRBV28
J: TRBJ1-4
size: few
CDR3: ASSFGDRSNEKLF

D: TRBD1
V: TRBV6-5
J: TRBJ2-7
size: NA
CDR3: ASSYSTGGYEQY

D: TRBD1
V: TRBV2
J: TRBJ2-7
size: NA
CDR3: ASSGTGDLYEQY

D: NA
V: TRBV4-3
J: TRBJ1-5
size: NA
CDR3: ASSLDKYQPQH

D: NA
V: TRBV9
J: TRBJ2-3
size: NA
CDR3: ASSVDVGLANTDTQY

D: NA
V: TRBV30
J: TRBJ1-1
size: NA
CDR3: AWSVLSFPPLNTEAF

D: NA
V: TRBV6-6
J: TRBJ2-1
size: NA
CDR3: ASIADSSYNEQF

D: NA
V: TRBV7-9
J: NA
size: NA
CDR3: ASSSQSQGYEQY

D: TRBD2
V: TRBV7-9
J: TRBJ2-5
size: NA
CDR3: SSSFFGRTYQETQY

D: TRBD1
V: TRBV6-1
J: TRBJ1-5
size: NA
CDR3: ASSESLGGQGVQPQH

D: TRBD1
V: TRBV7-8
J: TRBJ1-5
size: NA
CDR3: ASSPARGRNQPQH

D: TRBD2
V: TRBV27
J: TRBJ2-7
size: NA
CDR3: ASSSLAGGFAEQY

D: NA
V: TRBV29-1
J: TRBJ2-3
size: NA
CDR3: SVEDGSLGTDTQY

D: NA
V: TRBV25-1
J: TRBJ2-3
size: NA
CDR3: ASSDWFEGPEEDTQY

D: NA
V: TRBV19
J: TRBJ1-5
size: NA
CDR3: ASRDKGNQPQH

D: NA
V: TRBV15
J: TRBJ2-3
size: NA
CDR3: ATSRDFPLAVDTQY

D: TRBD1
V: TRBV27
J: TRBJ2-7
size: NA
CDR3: ASSLKDRVLNEQY

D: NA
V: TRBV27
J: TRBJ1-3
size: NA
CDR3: ASSLTSGPGNTIY

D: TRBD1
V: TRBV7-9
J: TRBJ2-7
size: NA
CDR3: ASSFPGQGRYEQY

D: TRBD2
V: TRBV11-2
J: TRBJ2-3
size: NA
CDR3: ASSLDSSGSQDTQY

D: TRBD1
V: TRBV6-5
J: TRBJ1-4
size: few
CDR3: ASSPSGTGVEKLF